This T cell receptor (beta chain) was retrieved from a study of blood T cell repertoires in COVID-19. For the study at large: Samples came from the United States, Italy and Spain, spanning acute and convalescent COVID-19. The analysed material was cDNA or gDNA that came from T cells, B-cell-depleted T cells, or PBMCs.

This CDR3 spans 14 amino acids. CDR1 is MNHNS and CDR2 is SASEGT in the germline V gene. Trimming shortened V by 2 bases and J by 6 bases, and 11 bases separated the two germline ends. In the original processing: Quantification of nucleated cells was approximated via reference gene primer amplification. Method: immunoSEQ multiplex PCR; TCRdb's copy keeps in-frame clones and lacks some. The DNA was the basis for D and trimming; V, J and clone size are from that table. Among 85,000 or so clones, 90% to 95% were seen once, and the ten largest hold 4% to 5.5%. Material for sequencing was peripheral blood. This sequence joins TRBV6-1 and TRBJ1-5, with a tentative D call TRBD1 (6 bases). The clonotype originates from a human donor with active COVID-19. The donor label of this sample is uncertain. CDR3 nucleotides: TGTGCCAGCAGTGAATCAGGGGTAGGTCAGCCCCAGCATTTT. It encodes CASSESGVGQPQHF.